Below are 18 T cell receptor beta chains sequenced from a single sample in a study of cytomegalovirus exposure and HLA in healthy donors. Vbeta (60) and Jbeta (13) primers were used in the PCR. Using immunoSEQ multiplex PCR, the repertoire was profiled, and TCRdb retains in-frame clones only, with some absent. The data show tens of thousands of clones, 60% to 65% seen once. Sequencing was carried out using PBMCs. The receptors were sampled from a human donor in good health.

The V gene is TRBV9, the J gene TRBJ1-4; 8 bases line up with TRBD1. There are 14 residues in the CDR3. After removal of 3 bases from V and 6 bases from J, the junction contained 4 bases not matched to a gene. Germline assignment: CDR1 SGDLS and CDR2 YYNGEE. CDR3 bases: TGTGCCAGCAGCGCCGGGACAGGTTATGAAAAACTGTTTTTT. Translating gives CASSAGTGYEKLFF. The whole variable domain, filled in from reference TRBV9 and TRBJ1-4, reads DSGVTQTPKHLITATGQRVTLRCSPRSGDLSVYWYQQSLDQGLQFLIQYYNGEERAKGNILERFSAQQFPDLHSELNLSSLELGDSALYFCASSAGTGYEKLFFGSGTQLSVL.

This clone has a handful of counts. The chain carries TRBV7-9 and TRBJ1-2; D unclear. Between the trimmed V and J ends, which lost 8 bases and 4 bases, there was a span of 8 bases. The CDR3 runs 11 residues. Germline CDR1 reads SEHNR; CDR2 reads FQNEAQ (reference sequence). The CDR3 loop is CASAPGYGYTF. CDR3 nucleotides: TGTGCCAGCGCCCCGGGCTATGGCTACACCTTC.

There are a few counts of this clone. This CDR3 reads CSVRGTGWNTEAFF. As DNA, the CDR3 is TGCAGCGTCCGCGGGACAGGGTGGAACACTGAAGCTTTCTTT. The chain employs TRBV29-1 and TRBJ1-1; 9 nucleotides match TRBD1. The CDR3 has 14 residues. V lost 6 bases, J lost 1 base, and 6 bases stayed unmatched. The germline V gene has CDR1 SQVTM and CDR2 ANQGSEA.

Here the CDR3 reads CASSLPTGVYEKLFF. The CDR3, as DNA: TGTGCCAGCAGCTTGCCCACAGGGGTATATGAAAAACTGTTTTTT. J is TRBJ1-4 and V is TRBV5-4; 7 positions agree with TRBD1. CDR3 length: 15 amino acids. Germline V gene sequence: CDR1 SGHNT, CDR2 YYREEE (reference sequence). V was pared by 1 base and J by 6 bases, with 6 bases of the junction left unmatched.

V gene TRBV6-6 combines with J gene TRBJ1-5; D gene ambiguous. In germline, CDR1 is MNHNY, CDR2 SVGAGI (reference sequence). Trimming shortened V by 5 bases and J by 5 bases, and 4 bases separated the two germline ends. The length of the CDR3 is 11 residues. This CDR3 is CASSPDQPQHF. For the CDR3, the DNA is TGTGCCAGCAGTCCTGATCAGCCCCAGCATTTT.

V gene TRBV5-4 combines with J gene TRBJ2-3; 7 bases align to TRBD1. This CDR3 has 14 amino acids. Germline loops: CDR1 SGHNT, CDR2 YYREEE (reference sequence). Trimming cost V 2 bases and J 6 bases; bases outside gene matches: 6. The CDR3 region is CASSFHRGEDTQYF. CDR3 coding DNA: TGTGCCAGCAGCTTCCACAGGGGAGAGGATACGCAGTATTTT.

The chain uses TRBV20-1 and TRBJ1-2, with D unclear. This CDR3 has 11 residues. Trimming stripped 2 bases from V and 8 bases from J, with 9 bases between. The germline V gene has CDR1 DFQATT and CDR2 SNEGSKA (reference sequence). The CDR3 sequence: CSARRSKGYTF. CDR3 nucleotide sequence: TGCAGTGCTAGACGGAGTAAGGGCTACACCTTC.

This CDR3 is CACSPRANSPLHF. The CDR3 DNA sequence: TGTGCCTGCAGTCCCAGGGCCAATTCACCCCTCCACTTT. The chain couples TRBV30 to TRBJ1-6; D is possibly TRBD1 (5 bases). Germline-derived CDR1 and CDR2 are GTSNPN and SVGIG (reference sequence). V was shortened by 6 bases and J by 7 bases, with 13 bases between the two germline ends. There are 13 residues in the CDR3. The full variable domain, its missing parts supplied by reference TRBV30 and TRBJ1-6, is SQTIHQWPATLVQPVGSPLSLECTVEGTSNPNLYWYRQAAGRGLQLLFYSVGIGQISSEVPQNLSASRPQDRQFILSSKKLLLSDSGFYLCACSPRANSPLHFGNGTRLTVT.

The CDR3 DNA reads as TGCGCCAGCAGCCGAGGGGGCGCGGCTGAAGCTTTCTTT. Residues: CASSRGGAAEAFF. The rearrangement links TRBV5-1 to TRBJ1-1, with 7 bases fitting TRBD1. The CDR3 is 13 residues long. Losses at the gene ends were 4 bases for V and 6 bases for J; bases not matched to a gene: 6. Germline lookup yields CDR1 SGHRS and CDR2 YFSETQ.

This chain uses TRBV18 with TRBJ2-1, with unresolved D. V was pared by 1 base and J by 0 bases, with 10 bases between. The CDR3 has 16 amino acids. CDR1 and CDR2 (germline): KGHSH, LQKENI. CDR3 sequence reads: CASSPLSPSSYNEQFF. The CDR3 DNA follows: TGTGCCAGCTCACCACTCTCGCCCAGCTCCTACAATGAGCAGTTCTTC. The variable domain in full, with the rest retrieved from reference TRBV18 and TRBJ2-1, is NAGVMQNPRHLVRRRGQEARLRCSPMKGHSHVYWYRQLPEEGLKFMVYLQKENIIDESGMPKERFSAEFPKEGPSILRIQQVVRGDSAAYFCASSPLSPSSYNEQFFGPGTRLTVL.

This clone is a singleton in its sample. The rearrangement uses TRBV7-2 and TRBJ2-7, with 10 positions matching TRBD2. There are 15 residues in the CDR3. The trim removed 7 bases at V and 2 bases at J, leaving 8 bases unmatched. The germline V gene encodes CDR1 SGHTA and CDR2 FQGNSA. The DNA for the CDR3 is TGTGCCAGCAACCAAGGAGCGGGGGGGACCTACGAGCAGTACTTC. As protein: CASNQGAGGTYEQYF.

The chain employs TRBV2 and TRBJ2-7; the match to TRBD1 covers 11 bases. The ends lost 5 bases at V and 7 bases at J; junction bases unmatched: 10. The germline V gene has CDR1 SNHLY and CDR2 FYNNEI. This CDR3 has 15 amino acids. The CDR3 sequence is CASSIGGQGAREQYF. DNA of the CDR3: TGTGCCAGCAGTATTGGAGGACAGGGGGCGCGGGAGCAGTACTTC.

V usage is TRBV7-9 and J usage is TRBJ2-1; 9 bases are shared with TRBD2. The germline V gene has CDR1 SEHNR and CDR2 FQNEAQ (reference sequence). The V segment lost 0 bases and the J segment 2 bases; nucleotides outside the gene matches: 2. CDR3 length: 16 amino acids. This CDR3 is CASSLALAGTYNEQFF. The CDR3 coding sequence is TGTGCCAGCAGCTTAGCTCTAGCGGGGACCTACAATGAGCAGTTCTTC.

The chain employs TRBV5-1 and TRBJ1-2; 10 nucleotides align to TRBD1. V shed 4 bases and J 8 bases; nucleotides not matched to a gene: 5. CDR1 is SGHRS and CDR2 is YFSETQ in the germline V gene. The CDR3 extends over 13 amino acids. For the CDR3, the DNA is TGCGCCAGCAGCCCGGGACAGGGGATAGGCTACACCTTC. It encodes CASSPGQGIGYTF.

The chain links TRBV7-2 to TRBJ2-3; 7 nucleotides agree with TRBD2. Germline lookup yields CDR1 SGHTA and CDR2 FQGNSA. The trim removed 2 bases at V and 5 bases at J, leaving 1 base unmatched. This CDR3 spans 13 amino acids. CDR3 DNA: TGTGCCAGCAGCTTAAAGCGGGGAGATACGCAGTATTTT. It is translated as CASSLKRGDTQYF.

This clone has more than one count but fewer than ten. In DNA, the CDR3 is TGTGCCAGCAGCCCCGGACTAGCGGATACGTTGAACACCGGGGAGCTGTTTTTT. Its protein product is CASSPGLADTLNTGELFF. The chain links TRBV5-4 to TRBJ2-2, with 10 positions matching TRBD2. Germline V CDR1 and CDR2: SGHNT, YYREEE (reference sequence). This CDR3 has 18 amino acids. The ends lost 4 bases at V and 1 base at J; junction bases unmatched: 10.

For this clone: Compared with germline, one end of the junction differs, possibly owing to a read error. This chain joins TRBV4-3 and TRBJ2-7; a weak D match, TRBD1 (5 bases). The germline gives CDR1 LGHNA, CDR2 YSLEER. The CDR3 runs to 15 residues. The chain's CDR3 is CASSQNRQILYERYF. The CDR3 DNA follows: TGCGCCAGCAGCCAAAACAGACAGATACTCTACGAGCGGTACTTC.

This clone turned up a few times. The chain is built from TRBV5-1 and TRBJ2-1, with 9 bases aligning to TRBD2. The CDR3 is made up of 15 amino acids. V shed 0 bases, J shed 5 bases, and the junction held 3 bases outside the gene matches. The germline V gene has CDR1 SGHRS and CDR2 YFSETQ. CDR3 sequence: CASSLDASGDNEQFF. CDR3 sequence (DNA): TGCGCCAGCAGCTTGGATGCTAGCGGGGACAATGAGCAGTTCTTC.